These 25 T cell receptor beta chains were sequenced from one sample in a study of T-cell reconstitution after alpha-beta-depleted transplantation in children. The TCRbeta library incorporated unique molecular identifiers. TCRdb called the PCR reads again in MiXCR, with one record for every CDR3 protein. The sample carries about 610,000 distinct CDR3 sequences, roughly a tenth recorded once. Sample: PBMCs from the stem cell graft donor, taken from the stem cell graft. These receptor sequences come from a human donor who donated a stem cell graft to a child with acute myeloid leukemia.

There are a few counts of this clonotype. The chain carries TRBV29-1 and TRBJ2-7; 15 bases match TRBD2. The germline gives CDR1 SQVTM, CDR2 ANQGSEA. Trimming cost V 4 bases and J 4 bases; bases outside gene matches: 11. CDR3 length equals 17 residues. CDR3 DNA: TGCAGCGTTGGGGCCTGGACTAGCGGGAGGGCCGGATACGAGCAGTACTTC. Amino acid sequence: CSVGAWTSGRAGYEQYF.

The CDR3 is CATQPGGAGGYEQFF. For the CDR3, the DNA is TGTGCCACCCAGCCAGGGGGAGCGGGAGGGTATGAGCAGTTCTTC. This rearrangement joins TRBV6-1 to TRBJ2-1; TRBD2 matches at 10 bases. Per germline, CDR1 MNHNS and CDR2 SASEGT. The CDR3 runs 15 residues. V lost 10 bases, J lost 8 bases, and 14 bases stayed unmatched.

This clonotype turned up a few times. This rearrangement joins TRBV15 to TRBJ2-7, with a weak D call TRBD2 (5 bases). CDR1 and CDR2 from the germline V gene are LNHNV and YYDKDF (reference sequence). The V end was cut by 5 bases, the J end by 4 bases, with 18 bases between. This CDR3 has 15 amino acids. CDR3 nucleotides: TGTGCCACCAGCCCACCGGACTGGACGAGTTACGAGCAGTACTTC. It yields the protein CATSPPDWTSYEQYF.

The rearrangement joins TRBV7-8 to TRBJ2-3; 8 bases align to TRBD2. Germline CDR1 SGHVS, CDR2 FQNEAQ. Trimming took 5 bases from V and 2 from J; bases not matched to a gene: 9. The CDR3 runs 16 residues. CDR3 nucleotide sequence: TGTGCCAGCAGCCGAGGGGGTAGCGGGACCACAGATACGCAGTATTTT. This encodes CASSRGGSGTTDTQYF.

This chain uses TRBV6-6 with TRBJ1-5; D unresolved. V lost 6 bases, J lost 7 bases, and 10 bases lay in between. Germline V gene data show CDR1 as MNHNY and CDR2 as SVGAGI (reference sequence). The CDR3 contains 12 residues. The CDR3, as DNA: TGTGCCAGCAGCCATCAAGGCCAGCCCCAGCATTTT. As protein: CASSHQGQPQHF.

The sample holds many counts of this clonotype. This rearrangement joins TRBV12-3 or TRBV12-4 to TRBJ1-2; D gene uncertain. V lost 7 bases to trimming and J lost 4 bases, with 16 bases between them. The CDR3 loop spans 14 amino acids. The CDR3: CASTSYAGGYGYTF. CDR3 bases: TGTGCCAGCACCTCGTATGCAGGCGGCTATGGCTACACCTTC.

V usage is TRBV2 and J usage is TRBJ2-3; D perhaps matches TRBD1 (5 bases). The CDR3 is 15 amino acids. Per germline, CDR1 SNHLY and CDR2 FYNNEI. Trimming removed 3 bases at V and 1 base at J, with 11 bases between. The CDR3 loop reads CASSDGASGTDTQYF. The CDR3 region has the DNA TGTGCCAGCAGTGATGGGGCTTCGGGCACAGATACGCAGTATTTT.

The chain links TRBV29-1 to TRBJ2-7; 12 bases map to TRBD2. The CDR3 is made up of 14 amino acids. Germline lookup yields CDR1 SQVTM and CDR2 ANQGSEA. Unmatched junction bases numbered 3, after V lost 5 bases and J lost 1 base. This CDR3 is CSVMGTSGSYEQYF. The CDR3 bases are TGCAGCGTTATGGGGACTAGCGGGTCCTACGAGCAGTACTTC.

This clonotype has just a few counts. The chain joins TRBV20-1 to TRBJ1-4, with 9 bases identical to TRBD1. The CDR3 has 14 residues. V dropped 2 bases and J dropped 8; count of bases not matched to a gene: 6. Per germline, CDR1 DFQATT and CDR2 SNEGSKA (reference sequence). CDR3 amino acids: CSARNRGLGEKLFF. DNA of the CDR3: TGCAGTGCTAGAAACAGGGGGCTAGGAGAAAAACTGTTTTTT.

The J gene is TRBJ2-1, the V gene TRBV6-5, with a weak D call TRBD2 (5 bases). From germline, CDR1 is MNHEY and CDR2 SVGAGI. Trimming removed 2 bases at V and 4 bases at J, with 9 bases between. The CDR3 runs 14 residues. The DNA of the CDR3 is TGTGCCAGCAGTTACGAAGCGGCATACAATGAGCAGTTCTTC. Its protein product is CASSYEAAYNEQFF.

This chain uses TRBV3-1 with TRBJ2-6, with D maybe TRBD2 (5 bases). With 11 bases removed from V and 2 bases from J, the gap between germline ends came to 22 bases. Germline loops: CDR1 LGHDT, CDR2 YNNKEL (reference sequence). The CDR3 sequence is 17 residues long. The CDR3 DNA follows: TGTGCCTGCTGCCAGAAAAGAACCGGGGCTGGGGCCAACGTCCTGACTTTC. This gives the protein CACCQKRTGAGANVLTF.

The sample holds many counts of this clonotype. The chain couples TRBV7-3 to TRBJ2-5; TRBD2 might be the D (6 bases). V was trimmed by 5 bases and J by 3 bases, leaving 10 bases between them. CDR3 length: 13 amino acids. CDR1 and CDR2 from the germline V gene are SGHTA and FQGTGA. DNA of the CDR3: TGTGCCAGCAGCACGAAGCGGGAAGAGACCCAGTACTTC. It yields the protein CASSTKREETQYF.

V usage is TRBV5-1 and J usage is TRBJ2-7; 7 bases are shared with TRBD1. V was pared by 4 bases and J by 3 bases, with 16 bases of the junction left unmatched. The CDR3 has 17 residues. The V gene's germline CDR1 is SGHRS and CDR2 YFSETQ. For the CDR3, the DNA is TGCGCCAGCAGCCAGAGGCCAGCGACAGGGCTTGTCTACGAGCAGTACTTC. Amino acids: CASSQRPATGLVYEQYF.

The rearrangement uses TRBV20-1 and TRBJ2-1; D gene unclear. Trimming shortened V by 3 bases and J by 4 bases, and 19 bases separated the two germline ends. The CDR3 spans 16 residues. The germline CDR1 and CDR2 sequences are DFQATT and SNEGSKA (reference sequence). CDR3 DNA sequence: TGCAGTGCTAGTCGCCCTTCCAGAATCCATTACAATGAGCAGTTCTTC. Translated: CSASRPSRIHYNEQFF.

This clonotype was counted at least ten times. J is TRBJ2-7 and V is TRBV7-8, with 11 bases that match TRBD2. The CDR3 is 15 residues long. V lost 4 bases to trimming and J lost 4 bases; unmatched junction nucleotides: 6. Germline values: CDR1 SGHVS, CDR2 FQNEAQ. In DNA form, the CDR3 reads TGTGCCAGCAGCTCTTTAGCGGGAGGGAAATACGAGCAGTACTTC. This codes for CASSSLAGGKYEQYF.

This rearrangement joins TRBV9 to TRBJ2-7; D possibly corresponds to TRBD2 (8 bases). Germline CDR1 is SGDLS and CDR2 is YYNGEE. The CDR3 is 15 residues long. V was cut by 1 base and J by 2 bases, with 13 bases left in between. CDR3 region: CASSVSGRGPYEQYF. The DNA for the CDR3 is TGTGCCAGCAGCGTATCCGGGAGGGGGCCCTACGAGCAGTACTTC.

The chain employs TRBV7-9 and TRBJ1-2, with D perhaps TRBD1 (6 bases). CDR1 and CDR2 from the germline V gene are SEHNR and FQNEAQ (reference sequence). The CDR3 totals 14 residues. V was shortened by 5 bases and J by 8 bases, with 18 bases between the two germline ends. The DNA of the CDR3 is TGTGCCAGCAGCCAAACGCAGGGGATCCGGGGCTACACCTTC. Translating gives CASSQTQGIRGYTF.

This clonotype was picked up a small number of times. The chain has TRBV10-3 and TRBJ2-1; unclear D gene. The CDR3 length is 11 residues. Trimming cost V 5 bases and J 9 bases, with 8 bases left between them. The germline V gene encodes CDR1 ENHRY and CDR2 SYGVKD. This CDR3 is CAISPATEQFF. CDR3 bases: TGTGCCATCAGTCCAGCGACTGAGCAGTTCTTC.

Many counts were recorded for this clonotype. The chain uses TRBV20-1 and TRBJ1-5; TRBD1 is a possible D gene (5 bases). The V and J ends lost 0 bases and 6 bases respectively, with 6 bases between them. Looked up from germline, CDR1 is DFQATT and CDR2 is SNEGSKA (reference sequence). This CDR3 comprises 12 residues. The CDR3 DNA reads TGCAGTGCTAGAGAGGGGGGTCAGCCCCAGCATTTT. Its protein product is CSAREGGQPQHF.

This clonotype was recorded a few times. The chain employs TRBV20-1 and TRBJ2-3, with 9 nucleotides matching TRBD2. The V gene end was trimmed by 6 bases and the J gene end by 0 bases; junction bases not matched to a gene: 13. The CDR3 has 17 residues. Germline-derived CDR1 and CDR2 are DFQATT and SNEGSKA (reference sequence). The CDR3 nucleotides are TGCAGTGCAGGTACTAGCGGGCTCAAAAGAAGCACAGATACGCAGTATTTT. Residues: CSAGTSGLKRSTDTQYF.

This clonotype was found many times. The rearrangement uses TRBV5-1 and TRBJ1-6, with TRBD1 matching over 7 bases. The CDR3 is 16 residues long. CDR1 is SGHRS and CDR2 is YFSETQ in the germline V gene. After removal of 3 bases from V and 7 bases from J, the junction contained 10 bases not matched to a gene. CDR3 amino acids: CASSSPSGQQNSPLHF. The CDR3 DNA reads TGCGCCAGCAGCTCGCCTTCGGGACAGCAAAATTCACCCCTCCACTTT. Variable domain in full (rest from reference TRBV5-1 and TRBJ1-6): KAGVTQTPRYLIKTRGQQVTLSCSPISGHRSVSWYQQTPGQGLQFLFEYFSETQRNKGNFPGRFSGRQFSNSRSEMNVSTLELGDSALYLCASSSPSGQQNSPLHFGNGTRLTVT.

With respect to this clonotype: This may be a read error, as it is one base from a much larger clone. The chain has TRBV2 and TRBJ2-5; tentatively, D is TRBD2 (5 bases). The germline V gene has CDR1 SNHLY and CDR2 FYNNEI. The CDR3 loop spans 16 amino acids. The V end was cut by 5 bases, the J end by 5 bases, with 21 bases between. DNA of the CDR3: TGTGCCAGCAGTACCCCTCCTCTGGGAGCAATGGAGACCCAGTACTTC. Amino acids: CASSTPPLGAMETQYF.

This clonotype was observed many times. The genes are TRBV5-6 and TRBJ2-3; 9 bases fit TRBD2. CDR3 size: 16 residues. The germline CDR1 and CDR2 sequences are SGHDT and YYEEEE. V lost 3 bases, J lost 4 bases, and 9 bases stayed unmatched. For the CDR3, the DNA is TGTGCCAGCAGCTCCCTCGATAGCGGGAGCTCAGATACGCAGTATTTT. Protein: CASSSLDSGSSDTQYF.

This clonotype was detected a few times. This rearrangement joins TRBV12-3 or TRBV12-4 to TRBJ2-3; D unresolved. V gave up 1 base and J gave up 2 bases, with 10 bases separating them. The CDR3 length is 15 residues. CDR3 bases: TGTGCCAGCAGTTTAGGTCAGCTAGTCACAGATACGCAGTATTTT. Protein: CASSLGQLVTDTQYF.

V usage is TRBV14 and J usage is TRBJ2-7, with 11 bases lining up with TRBD2. Germline V CDR1 and CDR2: SGHDN, FVKESK. With V trimmed by 4 bases and J by 2 bases, 13 bases remained unmatched. This CDR3 spans 18 amino acids. As DNA, the CDR3 is TGTGCCAGCAGCCCCCGTAGTAGCGGGAGGGCCCGAGCCTACGAGCAGTACTTC. It translates to CASSPRSSGRARAYEQYF.